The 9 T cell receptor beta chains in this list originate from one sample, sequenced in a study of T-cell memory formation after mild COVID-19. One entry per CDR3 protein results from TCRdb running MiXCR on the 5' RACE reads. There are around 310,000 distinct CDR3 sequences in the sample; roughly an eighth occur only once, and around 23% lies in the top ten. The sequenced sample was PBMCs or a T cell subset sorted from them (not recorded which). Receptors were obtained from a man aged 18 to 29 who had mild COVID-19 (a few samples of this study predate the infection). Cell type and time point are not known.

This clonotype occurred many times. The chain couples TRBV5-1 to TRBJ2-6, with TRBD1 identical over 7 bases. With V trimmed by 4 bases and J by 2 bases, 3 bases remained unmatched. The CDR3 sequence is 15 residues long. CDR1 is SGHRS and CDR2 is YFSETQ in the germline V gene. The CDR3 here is CASSRDRAGANVLTF. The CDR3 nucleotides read TGCGCCAGCAGCCGTGACAGGGCTGGGGCCAACGTCCTGACTTTC.

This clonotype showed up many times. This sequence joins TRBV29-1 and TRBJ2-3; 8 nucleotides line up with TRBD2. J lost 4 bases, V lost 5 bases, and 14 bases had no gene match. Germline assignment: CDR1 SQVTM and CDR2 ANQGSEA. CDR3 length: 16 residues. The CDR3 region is CSVSPASGGVADTQYF. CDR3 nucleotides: TGCAGCGTTTCCCCTGCGAGCGGGGGTGTCGCAGATACGCAGTATTTT.

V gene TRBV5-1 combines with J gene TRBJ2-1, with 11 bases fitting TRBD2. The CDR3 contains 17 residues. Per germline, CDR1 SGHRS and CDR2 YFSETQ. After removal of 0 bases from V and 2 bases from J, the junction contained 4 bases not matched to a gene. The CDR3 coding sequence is TGCGCCAGCAGCTTGGGGGGGACTAGCGGTGCCTACAATGAGCAGTTCTTC. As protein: CASSLGGTSGAYNEQFF.

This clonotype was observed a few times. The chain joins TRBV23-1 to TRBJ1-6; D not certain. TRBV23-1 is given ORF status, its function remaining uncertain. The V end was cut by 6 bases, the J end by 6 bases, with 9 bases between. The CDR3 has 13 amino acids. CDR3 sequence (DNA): TGCGCCAGCAGACGGAGTTGTAATTCACCCCTCCACTTT. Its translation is CASRRSCNSPLHF.

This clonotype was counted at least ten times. CDR3 nucleotides: TGTGCCAGCAGCTTAGCAGGGAGCGGGGGGGAGCAGTACTTC. Translation: CASSLAGSGGEQYF. The V and J genes are TRBV7-2 and TRBJ2-7, with 9 bases that match TRBD2. Germline CDR1 reads SGHTA; CDR2 reads FQGNSA. J was trimmed by 7 bases and V by 0 bases; bases with no gene match: 4. The CDR3 has 14 residues.

The CDR3 loop reads CASSAGTGRWSPQHF. The CDR3 DNA reads as TGTGCCAGCTCGGCAGGGACAGGGAGATGGAGCCCCCAGCATTTT. V usage is TRBV18 and J usage is TRBJ1-5; 9 bases agree with TRBD1. V lost 6 bases and J lost 10; bases outside the gene matches: 13. Germline V lookup: CDR1 KGHSH, CDR2 LQKENI. CDR3 length equals 15 residues.

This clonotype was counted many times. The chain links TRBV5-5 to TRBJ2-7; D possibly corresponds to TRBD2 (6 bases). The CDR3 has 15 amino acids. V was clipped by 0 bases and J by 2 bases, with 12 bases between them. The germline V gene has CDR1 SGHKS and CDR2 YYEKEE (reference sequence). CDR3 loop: CASSLGVGEAYEQYV. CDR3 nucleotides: TGTGCCAGCAGCTTGGGCGTGGGGGAGGCCTACGAGCAGTACGTC.

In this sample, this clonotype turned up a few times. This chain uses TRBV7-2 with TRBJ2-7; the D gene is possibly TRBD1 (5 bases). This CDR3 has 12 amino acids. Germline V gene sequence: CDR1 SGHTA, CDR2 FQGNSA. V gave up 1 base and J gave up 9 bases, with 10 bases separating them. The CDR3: CASSLETARQYF. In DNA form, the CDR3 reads TGTGCCAGCAGCTTAGAGACAGCTCGGCAGTACTTC.

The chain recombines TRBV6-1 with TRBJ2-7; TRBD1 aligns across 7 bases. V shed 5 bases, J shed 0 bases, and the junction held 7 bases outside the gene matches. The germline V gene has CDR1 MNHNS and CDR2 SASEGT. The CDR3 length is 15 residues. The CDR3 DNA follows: TGTGCCAGCAGTCAATACAGGGGTAGCTCCTACGAGCAGTACGTC. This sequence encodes CASSQYRGSSYEQYV.